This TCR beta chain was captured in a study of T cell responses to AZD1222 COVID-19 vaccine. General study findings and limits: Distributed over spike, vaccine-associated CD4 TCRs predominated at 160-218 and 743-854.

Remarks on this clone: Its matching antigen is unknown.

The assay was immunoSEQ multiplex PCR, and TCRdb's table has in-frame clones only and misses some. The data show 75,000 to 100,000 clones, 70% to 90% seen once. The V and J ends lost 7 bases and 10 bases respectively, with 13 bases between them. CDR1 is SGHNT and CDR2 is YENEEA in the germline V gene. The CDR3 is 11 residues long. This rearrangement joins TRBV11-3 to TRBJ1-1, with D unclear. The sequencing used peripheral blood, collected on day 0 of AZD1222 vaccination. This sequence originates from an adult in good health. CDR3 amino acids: CASTVLCRAFF. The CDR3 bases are TGTGCCAGCACCGTACTCTGTCGAGCTTTCTTT. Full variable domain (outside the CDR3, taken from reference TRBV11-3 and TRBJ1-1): EAGVVQSPRYKIIEKKQPVAFWCNPISGHNTLYWYLQNLGQGPELLIRYENEEAVDDSQLPKDRFSAERLKGVDSTLKIQPAELGDSAVYLCASTVLCRAFFGQGTRLTVV.